The clone carrying this T cell receptor beta chain was detected ten times or more. Time point in this sample: sample taken at primary tumor resection. The record originates from a study of spatial heterogeneity in lung cancer. As for the study in general: Consistent detection of more beta-chain than alpha-chain sequences was observed.

Germline loops: CDR1 LGHNA, CDR2 YNFKEQ. The CDR3 runs 16 residues. Trimming took off 1 base at V and 7 bases at J, with 16 bases between the two ends. From the 5' RACE reads, TCRdb called clonotypes with MiXCR, one entry per CDR3 protein. This table has 40,000 or so distinct CDR3 sequences, approximately 7.5% appearing once. The specimen was PBMCs, collected at surgery. The chain carries TRBV4-2 and TRBJ2-2; TRBD2 is a possible D gene (6 bases). The clonotype originates from a male donor with early-stage non-small cell lung cancer. CDR3 DNA: TGTGCCAGCAGCCAAGTGAGATCAGGGACTGGCGGGGAGCTGTTTTTT. Translating it yields CASSQVRSGTGGELFF.